Each of the 7 T cell receptor beta chains below was sequenced from the same sample in a study of PD-L1 blockade in urothelial cancer. Using immunoSEQ multiplex PCR, the repertoire was profiled, and TCRdb retains in-frame clones only, with some absent. The sample records 120,000 or so clones, about 84% being singletons. As for time point: peripheral blood 6 weeks after treatment start. Sequences were derived from PBMCs, sampled around atezolizumab (anti-PD-L1) treatment. Every receptor here comes from a man aged 50 or older with urothelial cancer.

The chain uses TRBV28 and TRBJ2-1; the D gene is possibly TRBD2 (5 bases). The CDR3 runs 15 residues. CDR1 and CDR2 (germline): MDHEN, SYDVKM. Deletions cut 5 bases from V and 6 bases from J, with 17 bases between. The CDR3 DNA reads as TGTGCCAGCAGTAGGGCGGGCCGGGCGGGCAATGAGCAGTTCTTC. Its protein is CASSRAGRAGNEQFF.

The chain carries TRBV28 and TRBJ1-4; 7 positions match TRBD1. Looked up from germline, CDR1 is MDHEN and CDR2 is SYDVKM. V was clipped by 6 bases and J by 0 bases; unmatched bases: 13. The CDR3 length is 18 residues. DNA for the CDR3: TGTGCCAGCAGACGAGCCTGGACAGGCCCTGCAACTAATGAAAAACTGTTTTTT. It codes for CASRRAWTGPATNEKLFF.

The chain links TRBV27 to TRBJ2-7; the match to TRBD1 covers 9 bases. CDR1 and CDR2 from the germline V gene are MNHEY and SMNVEV (reference sequence). This CDR3 region has 14 residues. J lost 1 base, V lost 4 bases, and 2 bases had no gene match. For the CDR3, the DNA is TGTGCCAGCAGTTCGGACAGGGGTTCCTACGAGCAGTACTTC. Encoded protein: CASSSDRGSYEQYF.

The rearrangement uses TRBV7-9 and TRBJ1-4, with 8 bases that match TRBD1. The trim removed 1 base at V and 8 bases at J, leaving 6 bases unmatched. The CDR3 loop spans 15 amino acids. The germline V gene has CDR1 SEHNR and CDR2 FQNEAQ (reference sequence). Here the CDR3 reads CASSLVQGAREKLFF. The CDR3 nucleotides read TGTGCCAGCAGCTTAGTCCAGGGGGCGAGGGAAAAACTGTTTTTT.

The J gene is TRBJ2-3, the V gene TRBV5-4, with D possibly TRBD1 on 6 matching bases. The germline gives CDR1 SGHNT, CDR2 YYREEE (reference sequence). The CDR3 totals 14 residues. Between the trimmed V and J ends, which lost 4 bases and 4 bases, there was a span of 13 bases. DNA for the CDR3: TGTGCCAGCAGCCCTACAGGGCTTGCAGATACGCAGTATTTT. As protein: CASSPTGLADTQYF.

This clone was observed once. The genes are TRBV6-4 and TRBJ2-7, with 8 bases matching TRBD2. The CDR3 runs 14 residues. In germline, CDR1 is MRHNA, CDR2 SNTAGT. Germline trimming cut 7 bases from V and 7 bases from J; bases unmatched to any gene: 12. The CDR3 sequence is CASNRTSPDKEQYF. Here the CDR3 DNA reads TGTGCCAGCAACAGGACTAGCCCGGATAAGGAGCAGTACTTC.

The chain recombines TRBV30 with TRBJ2-3; TRBD2 matches 15 bases. This CDR3 spans 19 amino acids. Looked up from germline, CDR1 is GTSNPN and CDR2 is SVGIG (reference sequence). V lost 3 bases, J lost 5 bases, and 15 bases stayed unmatched. For the CDR3, the DNA is TGTGCCTGGAGCGTCGGGACTAGCGGGAGGACAGGTTTAGGAGATACGCAGTATTTT. This encodes CAWSVGTSGRTGLGDTQYF. The entire variable domain, with the rest obtained from reference TRBV30 and TRBJ2-3, is as follows: SQTIHQWPATLVQPVGSPLSLECTVEGTSNPNLYWYRQAAGRGLQLLFYSVGIGQISSEVPQNLSASRPQDRQFILSSKKLLLSDSGFYLCAWSVGTSGRTGLGDTQYFGPGTRLTVL.